This T cell receptor (beta chain) originates from a study of blood T cell repertoires in COVID-19. Study-wide background: COVID-19 samples collected from the United States, Italy and Spain covered acute and convalescent phases. Sources were T cells, B-cell-depleted T cells, or PBMCs; the material itself was cDNA or gDNA.

Per the original methods: Amplified reference gene primers provided the basis for estimating nucleated cell counts. Produced via immunoSEQ multiplex PCR; TCRdb's table is partial and in-frame only. D and trimming were read from the DNA, whereas the V and J calls and clone size are those reported in that table. In the table there are about 58,000 clones, 85% to 90% of which are singletons. Germline assignment: CDR1 SGHTA and CDR2 FQGNSA. V shed 0 bases and J shed 5 bases, with 11 bases lying between them. This CDR3 contains 15 residues. Sequenced sample: peripheral blood. The V gene is TRBV7-2, the J gene TRBJ2-1; possible D gene TRBD2, 6 bases. The TCR comes from a man aged 55 to 70 with active COVID-19. In nucleotides, the CDR3 is TGTGCCAGCAGCTTAGCGGCTAGCGTCGACAATGAGCAGTTCTTC. This encodes CASSLAASVDNEQFF.